Included here is one TCR beta chain sequence, with context. The antigen remains undetermined. This specimen belongs to a study of a mutant IDH1 vaccine in newly diagnosed glioma. Whole-study context: Treated patients had a mean age of roughly 40 years and an approximately 62% male, approximately 38% female split. Most patients had radiochemotherapy with temozolomide before enrollment; others had one alone. Study-wide results and limits: Vaccination induced immune responses in about 92% of patients. Pseudoprogression apparently tracked independently of changes in top peripheral T cell clonotypes.

Specified time point: baseline, week 1 (first vaccination visit). Regarding treatment: pre-vaccination baseline after standard-of-care therapy. Method: immunoSEQ multiplex PCR; TCRdb's copy keeps in-frame clones and lacks some. The sample includes about 88,000 clones, roughly 80% of them seen just once. Germline V CDR1 and CDR2: SEHNR, FQNEAQ (reference sequence). V was pared by 4 bases and J by 2 bases, with 14 bases between. CDR3 length: 15 residues. This specimen consisted of PBMCs, obtained from a glioma patient treated with radiotherapy, temozolomide or both. J is TRBJ2-5 and V is TRBV7-9, with D maybe TRBD2 (6 bases). The receptor was derived from a man between 40 and 49 years old with glioma. Some clones in this sample may be carry-over from other donors' samples. CDR3 DNA: TGTGCCAGCAGCTCGTCGAACCGGGAGCAAGAGACCCAGTACTTC. Translated: CASSSSNREQETQYF.